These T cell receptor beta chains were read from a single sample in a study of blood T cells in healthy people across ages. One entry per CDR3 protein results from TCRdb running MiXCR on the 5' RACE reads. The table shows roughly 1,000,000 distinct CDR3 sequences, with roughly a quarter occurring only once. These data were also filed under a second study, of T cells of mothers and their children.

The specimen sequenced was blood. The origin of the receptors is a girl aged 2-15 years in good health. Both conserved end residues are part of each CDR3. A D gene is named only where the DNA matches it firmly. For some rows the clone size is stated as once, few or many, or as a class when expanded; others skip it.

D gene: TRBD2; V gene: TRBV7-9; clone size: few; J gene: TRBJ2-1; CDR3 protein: CVSSGNSYEQFF; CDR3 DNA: TGTGTCAGCAGCGGGAATAGCTATGAGCAGTTCTTC
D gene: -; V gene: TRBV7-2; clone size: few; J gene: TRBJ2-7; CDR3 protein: CASSLTESYEQYF; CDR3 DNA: TGTGCCAGCAGCTTGACAGAGTCCTACGAGCAGTACTTC
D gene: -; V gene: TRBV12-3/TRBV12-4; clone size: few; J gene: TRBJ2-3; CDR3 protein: CASMTQEGLDTQYF; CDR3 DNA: TGTGCCAGCATGACCCAAGAGGGCCTGGATACGCAGTATTTT
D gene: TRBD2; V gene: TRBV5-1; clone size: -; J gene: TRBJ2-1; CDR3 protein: CASSLGGLAIIGGDEQFF; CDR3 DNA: TGCGCCAGCAGCTTGGGGGGACTAGCGATCATTGGCGGGGATGAGCAGTTCTTC
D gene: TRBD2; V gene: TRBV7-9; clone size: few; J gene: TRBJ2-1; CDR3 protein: CASSPKAGASYNEQFF; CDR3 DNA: TGTGCCAGCAGCCCTAAAGCGGGGGCCTCCTACAATGAGCAGTTCTTC
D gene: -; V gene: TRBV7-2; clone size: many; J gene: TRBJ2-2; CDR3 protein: CASSPRVWDTGELFF; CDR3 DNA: TGTGCCAGCAGCCCCCGCGTCTGGGACACCGGGGAGCTGTTTTTT
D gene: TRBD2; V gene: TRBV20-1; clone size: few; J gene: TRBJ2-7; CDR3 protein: CSARDSGSGRSYEQYF; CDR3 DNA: TGCAGTGCTAGAGATTCAGGAAGCGGGAGGTCCTACGAGCAGTACTTC
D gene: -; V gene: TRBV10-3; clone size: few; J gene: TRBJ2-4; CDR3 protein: CAIGENIQYF; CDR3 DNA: TGTGCCATCGGGGAAAACATTCAGTACTTC
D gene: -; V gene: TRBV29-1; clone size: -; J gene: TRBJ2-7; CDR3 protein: CSVGVTAPYEQYF; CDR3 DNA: TGCAGCGTTGGTGTGACAGCACCCTACGAGCAGTACTTC
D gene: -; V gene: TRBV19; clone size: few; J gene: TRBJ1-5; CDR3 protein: CASSPFTDSYYQPQHF; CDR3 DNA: TGTGCCAGTTCCCCATTTACCGACAGCTACTATCAGCCCCAGCATTTT
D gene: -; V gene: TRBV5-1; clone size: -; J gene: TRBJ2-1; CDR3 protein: CASRYYHWTEQFF; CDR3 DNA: TGCGCCAGCAGGTACTATCACTGGACGGAGCAGTTCTTC
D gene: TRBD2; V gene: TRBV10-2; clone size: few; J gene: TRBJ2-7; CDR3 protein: CASARGVDYEQYF; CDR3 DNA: TGCGCCAGCGCCCGGGGGGTTGACTACGAGCAGTACTTC
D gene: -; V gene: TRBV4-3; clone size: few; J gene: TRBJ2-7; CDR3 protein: CASSPTTGEAYEQYF; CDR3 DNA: TGCGCCAGCAGCCCAACGACGGGGGAGGCCTACGAGCAGTACTTC
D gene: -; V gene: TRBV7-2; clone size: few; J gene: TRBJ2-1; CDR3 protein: CASSLGGSPNEQFF; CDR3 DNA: TGTGCCAGCAGCTTAGGGGGTAGCCCCAATGAGCAGTTCTTC
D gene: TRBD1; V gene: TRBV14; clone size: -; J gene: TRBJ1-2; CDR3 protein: CASSQDGTGPPVYYGYTF; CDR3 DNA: TGTGCCAGCAGCCAAGATGGGACAGGGCCACCTGTGTACTATGGCTACACCTTC
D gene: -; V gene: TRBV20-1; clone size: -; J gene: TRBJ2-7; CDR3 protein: CSADAGYEQYF; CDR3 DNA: TGCAGTGCGGACGCAGGCTACGAGCAGTACTTC
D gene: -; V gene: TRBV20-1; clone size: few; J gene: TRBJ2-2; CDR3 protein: CSAEPPGGGELFF; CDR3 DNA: TGCAGTGCTGAACCCCCGGGCGGCGGGGAGCTGTTTTTT
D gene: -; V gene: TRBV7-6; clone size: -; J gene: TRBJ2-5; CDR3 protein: CASSLRPDSETQYF; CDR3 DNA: TGTGCCAGCAGCTTACGACCCGACTCAGAGACCCAGTACTTC
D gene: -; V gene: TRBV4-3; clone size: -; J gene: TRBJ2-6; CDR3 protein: CASSQVGLPGANVLTF; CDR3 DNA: TGCGCCAGCAGCCAAGTCGGGCTTCCTGGGGCCAACGTCCTGACTTTC
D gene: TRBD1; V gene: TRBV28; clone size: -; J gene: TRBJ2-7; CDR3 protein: CASNPGQIYEQYF; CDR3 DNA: TGTGCCTCAAACCCGGGACAGATCTACGAGCAGTACTTC
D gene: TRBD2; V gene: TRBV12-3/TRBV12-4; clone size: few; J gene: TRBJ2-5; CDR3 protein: CASSPGLAGQAQYF; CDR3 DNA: TGTGCCAGCAGCCCAGGACTAGCGGGGCAGGCCCAGTACTTC
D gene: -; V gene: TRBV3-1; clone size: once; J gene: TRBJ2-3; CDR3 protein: CASSQDLGTLSTDTQYF; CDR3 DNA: TGTGCCAGCAGCCAAGATCTGGGGACCCTGAGCACAGATACGCAGTATTTT
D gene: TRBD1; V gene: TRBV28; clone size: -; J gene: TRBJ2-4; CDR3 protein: CASNSGQLAKNIQYF; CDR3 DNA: TGTGCCAGCAATTCGGGACAGTTAGCCAAAAACATTCAGTACTTC
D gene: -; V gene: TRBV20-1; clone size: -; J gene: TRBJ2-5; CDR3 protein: CSASPREGFIQETQYF; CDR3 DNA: TGCAGTGCCTCCCCTAGGGAAGGGTTTATACAAGAGACCCAGTACTTC
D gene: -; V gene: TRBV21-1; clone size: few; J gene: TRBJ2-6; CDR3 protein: CASRVRALYGANVLTF; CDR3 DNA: TGTGCCAGCAGGGTTAGGGCTCTATACGGGGCCAACGTCCTGACTTTC
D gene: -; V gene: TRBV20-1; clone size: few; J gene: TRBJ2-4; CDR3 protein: CSARKRGSLAKNIQYF; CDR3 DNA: TGCAGTGCTAGAAAGAGGGGTAGCTTAGCCAAAAACATTCAGTACTTC
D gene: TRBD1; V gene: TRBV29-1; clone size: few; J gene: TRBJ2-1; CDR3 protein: CSVEQDRGADYNEQFF; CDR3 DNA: TGCAGCGTCGAACAAGACAGGGGAGCAGACTACAATGAGCAGTTCTTC
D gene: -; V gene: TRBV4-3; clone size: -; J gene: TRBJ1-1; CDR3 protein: CASADGYGTEAFF; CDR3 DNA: TGCGCCAGCGCCGACGGCTATGGCACTGAAGCTTTCTTT
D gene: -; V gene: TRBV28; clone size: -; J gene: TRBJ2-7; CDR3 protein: CASSLYRKTYEQYF; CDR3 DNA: TGTGCCAGCAGTTTATACAGGAAGACGTACGAGCAGTACTTC
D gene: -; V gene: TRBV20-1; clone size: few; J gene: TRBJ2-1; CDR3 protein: CSARRGTLDEQFF; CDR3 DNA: TGCAGTGCTAGAAGAGGGACTCTCGATGAGCAGTTCTTC
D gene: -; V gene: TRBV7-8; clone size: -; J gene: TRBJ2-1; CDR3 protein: CASSFGSLYNEQFF; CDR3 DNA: TGTGCCAGCAGCTTCGGGTCCCTCTACAATGAGCAGTTCTTC
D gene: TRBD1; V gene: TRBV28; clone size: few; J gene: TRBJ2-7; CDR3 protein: CASRAGTGNGHEQYF; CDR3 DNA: TGTGCCAGCAGGGCTGGGACAGGGAATGGCCACGAGCAGTACTTC
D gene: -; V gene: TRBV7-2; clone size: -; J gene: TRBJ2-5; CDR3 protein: CAIQPQGKRTQYF; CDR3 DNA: TGTGCCATTCAGCCCCAGGGCAAGAGAACCCAGTACTTC
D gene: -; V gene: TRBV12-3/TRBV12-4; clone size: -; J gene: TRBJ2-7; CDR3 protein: CASTQRKRPDGMGVEQYF; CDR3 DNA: TGTGCCAGCACTCAACGGAAGCGGCCAGATGGCATGGGGGTCGAGCAGTACTTC
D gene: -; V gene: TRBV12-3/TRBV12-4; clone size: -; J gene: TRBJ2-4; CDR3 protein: CASGYTGLGNIQYF; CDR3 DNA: TGTGCCAGCGGCTATACAGGGCTCGGAAACATTCAGTACTTC
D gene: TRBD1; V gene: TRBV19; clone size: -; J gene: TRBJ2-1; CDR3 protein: CASSMDRGGYNEQFF; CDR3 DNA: TGTGCCAGTAGCATGGACAGGGGAGGCTACAATGAGCAGTTCTTC
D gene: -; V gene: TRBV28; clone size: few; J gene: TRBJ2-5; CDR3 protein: CASSLGGNVQYF; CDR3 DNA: TGTGCCAGCAGTTTAGGCGGGAACGTGCAGTACTTC
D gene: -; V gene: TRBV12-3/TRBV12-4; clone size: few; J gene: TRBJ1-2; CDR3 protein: CASERKGASGYTF; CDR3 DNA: TGTGCCAGCGAGCGAAAAGGAGCAAGTGGCTACACCTTC
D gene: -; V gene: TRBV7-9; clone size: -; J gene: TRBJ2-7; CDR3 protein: CASSLPGAGVFYEQYF; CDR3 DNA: TGTGCCAGCAGCCTCCCAGGGGCGGGAGTCTTCTACGAGCAGTACTTC
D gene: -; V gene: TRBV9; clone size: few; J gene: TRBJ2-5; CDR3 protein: CASSVSLQETQYF; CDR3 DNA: TGTGCCAGCAGCGTCTCATTGCAAGAGACCCAGTACTTC
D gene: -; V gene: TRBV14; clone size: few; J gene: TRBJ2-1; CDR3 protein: CASSLIRWTGPRRGGDGNEQFF; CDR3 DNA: TGTGCCAGCAGCCTAATCCGTTGGACAGGCCCAAGGAGGGGGGGGGACGGCAATGAGCAGTTCTTC
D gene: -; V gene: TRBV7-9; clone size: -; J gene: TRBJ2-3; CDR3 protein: CASTNAWDTQYF; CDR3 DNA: TGTGCCAGCACCAACGCTTGGGATACGCAGTATTTT
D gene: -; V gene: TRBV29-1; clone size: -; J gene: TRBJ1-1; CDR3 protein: CSVDRGRAFF; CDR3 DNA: TGCAGCGTTGACCGGGGGAGGGCTTTCTTT
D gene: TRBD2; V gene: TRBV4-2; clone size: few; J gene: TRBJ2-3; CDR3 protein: CASSQASGRIRTDTQYF; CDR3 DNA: TGTGCCAGCAGCCAAGCTAGCGGGAGGATCCGCACAGATACGCAGTATTTT
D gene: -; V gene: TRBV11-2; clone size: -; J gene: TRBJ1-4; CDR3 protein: CASSSGPANEKLFF; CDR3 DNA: TGTGCCAGCAGCTCGGGACCGGCGAATGAAAAACTGTTTTTT
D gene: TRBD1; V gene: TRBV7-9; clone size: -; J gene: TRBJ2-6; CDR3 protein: CASSRTGTGPFSGANVLTF; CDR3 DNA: TGTGCCAGCAGCCGAACCGGGACAGGTCCGTTCTCTGGGGCCAACGTCCTGACTTTC
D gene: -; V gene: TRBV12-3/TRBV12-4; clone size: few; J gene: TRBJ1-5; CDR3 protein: CASLTGTAAPQHF; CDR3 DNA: TGTGCCAGTCTTACAGGGACGGCGGCGCCCCAGCATTTT
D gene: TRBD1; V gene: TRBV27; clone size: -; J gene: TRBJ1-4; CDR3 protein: CASSYQGAGKLFF; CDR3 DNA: TGTGCCAGCAGTTACCAGGGGGCGGGAAAACTGTTTTTT
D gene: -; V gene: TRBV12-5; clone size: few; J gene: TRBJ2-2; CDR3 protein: CASGNPLAAPNTGELFF; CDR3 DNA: TGTGCTAGTGGTAACCCCTTAGCGGCACCGAACACCGGGGAGCTGTTTTTT
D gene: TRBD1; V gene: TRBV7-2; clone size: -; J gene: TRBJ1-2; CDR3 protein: CASSFGTGVSGYTF; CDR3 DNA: TGTGCCAGCAGCTTTGGGACAGGGGTCAGTGGCTACACCTTC
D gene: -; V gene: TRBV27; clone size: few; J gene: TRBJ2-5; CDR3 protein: CASRGYGQGQETQYF; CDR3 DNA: TGTGCCAGCCGGGGTTACGGCCAGGGACAAGAGACCCAGTACTTC
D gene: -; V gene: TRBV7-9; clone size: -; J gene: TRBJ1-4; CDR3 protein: CASSSRAGEKLFF; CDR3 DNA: TGTGCCAGCAGCTCCAGGGCCGGTGAAAAACTGTTTTTT
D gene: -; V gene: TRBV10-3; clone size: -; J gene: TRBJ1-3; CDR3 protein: CAIMQFRGDGGNTIYF; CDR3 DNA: TGTGCCATCATGCAGTTCCGAGGGGACGGTGGAAACACCATATATTTT
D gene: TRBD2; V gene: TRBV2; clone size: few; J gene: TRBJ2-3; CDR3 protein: CASSHGLAGVRDTQYF; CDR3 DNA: TGTGCCAGCAGCCACGGACTAGCGGGAGTAAGGGATACGCAGTATTTT
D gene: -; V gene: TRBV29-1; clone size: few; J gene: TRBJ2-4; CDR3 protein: CSVEFSGRPIQYF; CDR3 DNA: TGCAGCGTGGAATTTTCGGGACGGCCGATTCAGTACTTC